This TCR beta chain was sequenced in a study of human thymus T cells. CDR1 and CDR2 from the germline V gene are SGHKS and YYEKEE (reference sequence). The ends were cut back, 2 bases at V and 4 bases at J, with 16 bases in the middle. The CDR3 has 16 residues. Thymic samples were excised during corrective heart operations. Repertoires were generated with immunoSEQ multiplex PCR, while TCRdb's copy carries only in-frame clones and drops some. The sample consists of tens of thousands of clones, 85% to 95% of them appearing once. This TCR was sampled from a girl less than two years old with a congenital heart defect but otherwise immunologically healthy. The genes are TRBV5-5 and TRBJ1-5; D is possibly TRBD1 (6 bases). Input material: thymus tissue. The CDR3 region is CASSFDGGKGNQPQHF. The CDR3 bases are TGTGCCAGCAGCTTCGACGGGGGCAAAGGAAATCAGCCCCAGCATTTT.